This TCR beta chain was captured in a study of control samples from healthy donors and cancer patients. The junction had 19 bases not matched to a gene; V was cut back by 7 bases and J by 1 base. Germline lookup yields CDR1 LNHDA and CDR2 SQIVND (reference sequence). This CDR3 is 19 amino acids long. Sequenced by immunoSEQ multiplex PCR; TCRdb stores in-frame clones only, minus some. The sample lists 85,000 to 90,000 clones; roughly 89% were seen once. Source material: PBMCs. The V and J genes are TRBV19 and TRBJ1-5, with TRBD1 matching 7 bases. This clonotype originated in a woman aged 45 to 65 with colorectal cancer. CDR3 coding DNA: TGTGCCAGTAAAGATGGCACAGGGGTCCGCCAGTGGAGCAATCAGCCCCAGCATTTT. Protein sequence: CASKDGTGVRQWSNQPQHF. The complete variable domain, with remaining parts taken from reference TRBV19 and TRBJ1-5, reads DGGITQSPKYLFRKEGQNVTLSCEQNLNHDAMYWYRQDPGQGLRLIYYSQIVNDFQKGDIAEGYSVSREKKESFPLTVTSAQKNPTAFYLCASKDGTGVRQWSNQPQHFGDGTRLSIL.